This section outlines one T cell receptor (beta chain) sequence together with its context. Trimming pared 1 base from V and 6 bases from J, leaving 11 bases between. The germline V gene encodes CDR1 SGHKS and CDR2 YYEKEE (reference sequence). The length of the CDR3 is 14 residues. Sequencing was performed with immunoSEQ multiplex PCR; in TCRdb, only in-frame clones are kept and a portion is missing. The table shows 150,000 to 200,000 clones, with roughly 84% occurring only once. This sample was taken from a study of cytotoxic CD8 clonotypes in ibrutinib-treated CLL. This clonotype originated in a human donor with chronic lymphocytic leukemia. The chain links TRBV5-5 to TRBJ1-5; D not certain. The input for sequencing was PBMCs, taken at disease progression, from a patient treated with ibrutinib. The CDR3 sequence is CASSLRGEAQPQHF. In DNA, the CDR3 is TGTGCCAGCAGCTTGCGCGGGGAGGCTCAGCCCCAGCATTTT.